This T cell receptor (beta chain) is from a study of T cell changes during pregnancy in multiple sclerosis (dated by TCRdb to about 2019). About the full investigation: Changes in the T cell repertoire over the course of pregnancy were examined in this study in women with multiple sclerosis.

Points on this clone: Its antigen target is currently unknown. The sample holds no much larger clone one base away, and base qualities are not on file.

V is pruned by 7 bases and J by 0 bases, leaving 2 bases of the junction without a gene match. The CDR3 goes from the cysteine to the phenylalanine over 14 residues. CDR3 DNA only is kept here, 42 bases in frame from base 1. Via the germline V gene, CDR1 is SQVTM and CDR2 ANQGSEA. Receptor libraries were prepared by the immunoSEQ multiplex PCR assay. TCRdb holds this immuneACCESS table with in-frame rearrangements only. Some clones are missing; in checked studies, unresolved V genes explain under half, and the rest has no known cause. The sample includes some 100,000 clones, with roughly 93% observed a single time. Approximately 1% of the sample is held by the ten biggest clonotypes.

The clonotype originates from a female donor with multiple sclerosis, enrolled in a pregnancy study. This material consisted of peripheral blood, taken before pregnancy. The rearranged chain carries TRBV29-1 and TRBJ2-1, with 11 bases in between that match TRBD2. CDR3 protein: CSATSGSSYNEQFF. The DNA sequence is as follows: TGCAGCGCCACTAGCGGGAGCTCCTACAATGAGCAGTTCTTC.